A selection of T cell receptor beta chains follows, all from one sample in a study of tumor-infiltrating lymphocytes in primary liver carcinoma. TCRdb re-analysed the multiplex PCR reads in MiXCR, keeping a single row per CDR3 protein. The repertoire includes roughly 80,000 distinct CDR3 sequences, roughly 72% of them detected once, and less than 30% sits in the top ten. Input material: tumor-adjacent normal liver tissue. Receptor source: a man aged 40-49 years with primary liver carcinoma and hepatitis B virus infection. Each CDR3 is given with its conserved first and last residue. The order of the fields is V gene, clone size, J gene, D gene, CDR3 DNA, CDR3 protein. D genes are given only for firm matches. For some rows the clone size is stated as once, few or many, or as a class when expanded; others skip it.

TRBV12-3/TRBV12-4	NA	TRBJ2-7	TRBD1	TGTGCCAGCAGTTCTACCGGGACAGGGGTTTACGATCAGTACTTC	CASSSTGTGVYDQYF
TRBV5-1	NA	TRBJ2-2	TRBD2	TGCGCCGGCAGCCCGGGACTAGCGGGAGTAGGCGGGGAGCAGTTTTTT	CAGSPGLAGVGGEQFF
TRBV19	many	TRBJ1-3	NA	TGTGCCAGTAGAGGACAGAACTCTGGAAACACCATATATTTT	CASRGQNSGNTIYF
TRBV6-2/TRBV6-3	NA	TRBJ1-2	NA	TGTGCCAGCAGTTATCTGTACAAAGGCGGCTACACCTTC	CASSYLYKGGYTF
TRBV4-3	NA	TRBJ2-4	NA	TGCGCCAGCAGCCAAGATGTCAGCCTAGCCAAAAACATTCAGCACTTC	CASSQDVSLAKNIQHF
TRBV7-9	many	TRBJ2-1	TRBD1	TGTGCCAGCAGCCCCCAGAGGGGGCTCGATGAGCAGTTCTTC	CASSPQRGLDEQFF
TRBV29-1	NA	TRBJ2-1	NA	TGCAGCGACACATGTCGGGAGCAGTTCTTC	CSDTCREQFF
TRBV6-5	NA	TRBJ1-1	TRBD1	TGTGCCAGCAGTCAACCGGGACAGTGGATCCTGAACACTGAACCTTTCTTT	CASSQPGQWILNTEPFF
TRBV6-2/TRBV6-3	medium-sized	TRBJ2-4	NA	TGTGCCAGCAGTTACAGTCTAGCTGGGGCCAAAAACATTCAGTACTTC	CASSYSLAGAKNIQYF
TRBV14	few	TRBJ2-3	NA	TGTGCCAGCAGCCAAACCACAGATACGCAGTATTTT	CASSQTTDTQYF
TRBV29-1	once	TRBJ1-5	NA	TGCAGCGTTGTCGGACAGCTCAATCAGCCCCAGCACTTT	CSVVGQLNQPQHF
TRBV6-2/TRBV6-3	many	TRBJ2-5	NA	TGTGCCAGCAGTTATCTGGGGGTTCGGACCCAGTACTTC	CASSYLGVRTQYF
TRBV11-3	NA	TRBJ2-3	NA	TGTGCCAGCAGCCTATTTAGCACACATACGCATTATTTT	CASSLFSTHTHYF
TRBV6-1	NA	TRBJ2-7	TRBD1	TGTGTCAGCAGGGGGACAGGTGAGATCGAGCAGTACTTC	CVSRGTGEIEQYF
TRBV5-5	NA	TRBJ2-7	NA	TGTGCCAGCAGCATCCTACTAGCTGATGTGCCCTCCTACGTGCAGTACTTC	CASSILLADVPSYVQYF
TRBV15	NA	TRBJ2-7	TRBD1	TGTGCCACCAGCAGTGACAGGGTCTCCTACGAGCAGTACTTC	CATSSDRVSYEQYF
TRBV7-9	many	TRBJ1-2	TRBD1	TGTGCCAGCAGCCCGGGACAGCCCTATGGCTACACCTTC	CASSPGQPYGYTF
TRBV29-1	few	TRBJ2-7	NA	TGCGACGTTGAAGACGGGGGCGAGCAGTACTTC	CDVEDGGEQYF
TRBV6-6	NA	TRBJ2-5	NA	TGTGCCAGCAGTTACTCGCGGTGCTGGGGGCGGGAGACCCAGTACTTC	CASSYSRCWGRETQYF
TRBV11-2	NA	TRBJ2-1	NA	TGTGCCAGCAGCTTAGAAGGCATGAATGAGCAGTTTTTC	CASSLEGMNEQFF
TRBV20-1	NA	TRBJ1-2	TRBD1	TGCAGTGGACAGGGGGCGTCCTATGGCTACACCTTC	CSGQGASYGYTF
TRBV29-1	once	TRBJ2-1	TRBD2	TGCAGCGTCCTACTAGCGGGATATGAGCAGTTTTTC	CSVLLAGYEQFF
TRBV6-1	NA	TRBJ2-7	NA	TGTGCCAGCAGTGATTGGGTAAGCCACCACCACGAGTGCGAGCAGTACTTC	CASSDWVSHHHECEQYF
TRBV4-3	NA	TRBJ2-4	NA	TGCGCTAGCAGCCAAGATGGCAGCCTAGCCAGAAACATTCAGTACTTC	CASSQDGSLARNIQYF
TRBV5-6	once	TRBJ2-2	NA	TGTGCCAGCAGCTTTCAAGTTTGGGAATCCGGGGAGCTCTTTTTT	CASSFQVWESGELFF
TRBV6-6	NA	TRBJ2-7	TRBD2	TGTGCCAGCGGTTACGAAGCGGGAGGTAGTTACGAGCAGTACTTC	CASGYEAGGSYEQYF
TRBV11-2	NA	TRBJ2-7	NA	TGTGCTAGCAACATAGAGACGGCAGCCTACGAGCAGTACTTC	CASNIETAAYEQYF
TRBV6-6	many	TRBJ2-3	TRBD1	TGTGCCAGCAGTTACCGGGGCGGGACAGGGGACGAGGCAGATACGCAGTATTTT	CASSYRGGTGDEADTQYF
TRBV9	NA	TRBJ2-1	TRBD1	TGTGCCAGCAGCGAGGGACGGGACAGGGGTATCAATGAGCAGTTCTTT	CASSEGRDRGINEQFF
TRBV28	many	TRBJ2-7	NA	TGTGCCAGCAGTGTAAGGTACGAGCAGTACTTC	CASSVRYEQYF
TRBV4-3	NA	TRBJ1-1	TRBD1	TGTGCCACCAGCCAAGGGCAACAGGGGGACACTGAAGCTTTCTTT	CATSQGQQGDTEAFF
TRBV13	NA	TRBJ1-4	NA	TGTGCCAGCAGCCCCGCCACTAGTGAAAGACTGTTTTTT	CASSPATSERLFF
TRBV12-3/TRBV12-4	once	TRBJ2-6	TRBD1	TGTGCCAGCACCCCGACAGGGATGGCTGGGGCCAACGTCCTGACCTTC	CASTPTGMAGANVLTF
TRBV4-1	NA	TRBJ2-1	NA	TGCGCCAGCAGCCCGCTCGGTAACAACAATGAGCAGTTCTTC	CASSPLGNNNEQFF
TRBV27	NA	TRBJ2-1	NA	TGTGCCAGCAGTTTAGAGCCTTCTCCATACAATGAGCAGTTCTTC	CASSLEPSPYNEQFF
TRBV5-1	NA	TRBJ2-1	TRBD2	TGCACCAGCAGCTCTACCGAACTAGCGGGAGCGGTGAACAATGAGCAGTTCTTC	CTSSSTELAGAVNNEQFF
TRBV10-3	NA	TRBJ2-2	TRBD2	TGTGCCATCAAAGGCGGGAGAGGCGGCACCAGGGAGCTGTTTTTT	CAIKGGRGGTRELFF
TRBV6-6	once	TRBJ2-1	NA	TGTGCCAGCAGTTTGGGCCTGTACAAAGAGCTGTTCTTC	CASSLGLYKELFF
TRBV10-2	NA	TRBJ2-3	NA	TGCGCCAGCAATGACTTAAACGGGGCTAGCGTCGAAAGCACAGATACACAGTATTTT	CASNDLNGASVESTDTQYF
TRBV28	many	TRBJ2-7	TRBD2	TGTGCCAGCAGTCCCTCTCCTACTAGCGGAGTATACGAGCAGTACTTC	CASSPSPTSGVYEQYF